The clone carrying this T cell receptor (beta chain) has just one count. The data originate from a study of blood T cell repertoires in COVID-19. Measured with immunoSEQ multiplex PCR; TCRdb has only the in-frame clones, and not every one. The table shows about 60,000 clones, with about nine tenths occurring only once. Looked up from germline, CDR1 is SGHVS and CDR2 is FQNEAQ. With 2 bases removed from V and 0 bases from J, the gap between germline ends came to 20 bases. This CDR3 is built from 19 residues. The origin of this receptor is a human donor with acute or convalescent COVID-19. The donor label of this sample is uncertain. What was sequenced was peripheral blood. The genes are TRBV7-8 and TRBJ2-1, with D unclear. CDR3: CASSLRPYTMALSYNEQFF. CDR3 coding DNA: TGTGCCAGCAGCTTACGCCCTTATACCATGGCCCTCTCCTACAATGAGCAGTTCTTC.